This T cell receptor beta chain appears in the sequencing data of a study of CD8+ T cells in alopecia areata. Study results and caveats: Sequencing of scalp samples also captures resident alphabeta T cells of normal skin. Normal scalp showed lower clonality than lesional scalp, especially alopecia totalis/universalis. In patients, TCRs were shared less clearly than in mice, and HLA may possibly be involved.

RNA, once extracted, was reverse transcribed into cDNA for use as the sequencing template. Some clones are missing from TCRdb's copy, which holds only in-frame ones; the method was immunoSEQ multiplex PCR. Here the sample spans roughly 150,000 clones, roughly 50% being singletons. Concerning this clone itself: The antigen is undetermined.

The CDR3 runs 15 residues. Germline V CDR1 and CDR2: SNHLY, FYNNEI. J gave up 2 bases and V 7 bases, and 8 bases lay outside the gene matches. The gene calls are TRBV2 and TRBJ1-5; TRBD1 matches 7 bases. This TCR was sampled from a human donor with alopecia areata. Sequenced sample: CD4+ T cells sorted from blood. The CDR3 region is CASTRDRGRNQPQHF. The CDR3, as DNA: TGTGCCAGCACAAGGGACAGAGGCCGCAATCAGCCCCAGCATTTT.